Reported below is one T cell receptor beta chain. This entry is derived from a study of control samples from healthy donors and cancer patients. Assay used: immunoSEQ multiplex PCR; TCRdb lists only in-frame clones, some missing. The sample has 110,000 to 150,000 clones, 90% to 95% seen once; the top ten hold over 12%. V shed 1 base and J shed 2 bases, with 16 bases lying between them. From germline, CDR1 is SGHRS and CDR2 YFSETQ. This CDR3 region has 16 residues. The origin of this receptor is a man in his sixties with colorectal cancer. The sequenced sample consisted of PBMCs. The V and J genes are TRBV5-1 and TRBJ2-7; weak D call: TRBD1 (6 bases). CDR3 DNA sequence: TGCGCCAGCAGCTTGCTGTGGGACACCTTACCCTACGAGCAGTACTTC. Protein sequence: CASSLLWDTLPYEQYF.